The entry below gives a single T cell receptor (beta chain) sequence along with its context. Antigen unknown. This entry is derived from a study of shared clonotypes between healthy human individuals. Study details: The study used three CD4 naive, three CD4 memory, two CD8 naive and one CD8 memory plate per donor.

The repertoire was sequenced with immunoSEQ multiplex PCR; TCRdb's copy has only in-frame clones and lacks some. The table lists around 1.9 million clones, roughly 91% of them singletons. General study findings and limits: Clonotype sharing across four donors was observed for 5% to 6.5% of naive CD4 clonotypes. The four-donor shared clonotypes exceeded non-shared clonotypes in generation probability, with non-shared ones scoring lower.

Germline V gene data show CDR1 as SEHNR and CDR2 as FQNEAQ (reference sequence). V shed 3 bases, J shed 5 bases, and the junction held 10 bases outside the gene matches. The CDR3 loop spans 15 amino acids. CD8 cells classed as naive were CD45RO-negative and positively selected for CCR7, excluding terminally differentiated effector memory CD45RA+ cells. Donation came from healthy HIV-negative adults that had no recent acute infections or vaccinations. This TCR derives from a man between 18 and 29 years old in good health. Some clones in this sample may be carry-over from other donors' samples. The sequencing input was naive CD8+ T cells from PBMCs. The chain carries TRBV7-9 and TRBJ2-7, with TRBD1 matching 7 bases. Written as DNA, the CDR3 is TGTGCCAGCAGCTTCCGGGACAGCAAAGGGGACGAGCAGTACTTC. It encodes CASSFRDSKGDEQYF.